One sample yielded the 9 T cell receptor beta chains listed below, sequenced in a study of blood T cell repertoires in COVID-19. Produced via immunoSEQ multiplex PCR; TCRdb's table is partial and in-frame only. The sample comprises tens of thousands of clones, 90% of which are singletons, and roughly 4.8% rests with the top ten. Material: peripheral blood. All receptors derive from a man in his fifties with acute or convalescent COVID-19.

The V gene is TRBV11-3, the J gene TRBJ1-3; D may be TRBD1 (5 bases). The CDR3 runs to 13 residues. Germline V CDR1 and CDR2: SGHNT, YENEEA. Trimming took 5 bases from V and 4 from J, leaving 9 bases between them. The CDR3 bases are TGTGCCAGCAGCCAGGGAGGCGGAAACACCATATATTTT. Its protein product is CASSQGGGNTIYF.

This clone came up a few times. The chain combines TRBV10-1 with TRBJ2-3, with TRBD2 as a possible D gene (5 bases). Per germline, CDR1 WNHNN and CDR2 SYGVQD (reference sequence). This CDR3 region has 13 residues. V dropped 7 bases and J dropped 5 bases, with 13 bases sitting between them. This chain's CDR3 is CASKGSEQDTQYF. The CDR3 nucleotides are TGCGCCAGCAAGGGTAGCGAACAAGATACGCAGTATTTT.

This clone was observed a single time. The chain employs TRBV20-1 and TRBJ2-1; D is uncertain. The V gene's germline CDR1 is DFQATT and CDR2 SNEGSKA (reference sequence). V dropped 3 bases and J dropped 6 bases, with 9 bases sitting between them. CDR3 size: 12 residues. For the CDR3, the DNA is TGCAGTGCTAGTTCTCTTCCCAATGAGCAGTTCTTC. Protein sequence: CSASSLPNEQFF.

The CDR3 DNA reads as TGCGCCAGCAGGCCAACCCGACTAAGTGGGCCGGGGAGCAATCAGCCCCAGCATTTT. Its protein is CASRPTRLSGPGSNQPQHF. The genes are TRBV23-1 and TRBJ1-5; D is uncertain. TRBV23-1 is known as an ORF, though its function is uncertain. This CDR3 region has 19 residues. V lost 6 bases and J lost 1, with 25 bases in between.

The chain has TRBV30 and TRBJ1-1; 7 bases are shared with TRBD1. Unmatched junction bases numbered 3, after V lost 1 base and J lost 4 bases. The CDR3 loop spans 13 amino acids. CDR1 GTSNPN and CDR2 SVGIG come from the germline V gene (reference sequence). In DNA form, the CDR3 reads TGTGCCTGGAGTGCCACAGGGGTCACTGAAGCTTTCTTT. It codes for CAWSATGVTEAFF.

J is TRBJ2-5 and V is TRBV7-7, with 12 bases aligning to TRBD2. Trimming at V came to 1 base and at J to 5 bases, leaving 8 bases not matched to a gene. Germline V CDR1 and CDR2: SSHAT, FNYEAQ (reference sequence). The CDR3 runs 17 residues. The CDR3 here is CASSLEPSGRAWETQYF. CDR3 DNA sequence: TGTGCCAGCAGCTTAGAGCCTAGCGGGAGGGCCTGGGAGACCCAGTACTTC.

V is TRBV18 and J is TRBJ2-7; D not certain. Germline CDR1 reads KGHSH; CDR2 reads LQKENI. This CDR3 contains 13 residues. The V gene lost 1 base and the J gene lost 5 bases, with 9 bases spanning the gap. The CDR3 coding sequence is TGTGCCAGCTCACCACTTTTAGTGGACGAGCAGTACTTC. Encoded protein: CASSPLLVDEQYF.

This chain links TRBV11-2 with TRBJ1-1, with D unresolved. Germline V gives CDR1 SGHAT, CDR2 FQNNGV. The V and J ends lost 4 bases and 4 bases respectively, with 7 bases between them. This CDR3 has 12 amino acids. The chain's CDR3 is CASSWPSTEAFF. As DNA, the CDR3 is TGTGCCAGCAGCTGGCCCTCCACTGAAGCTTTCTTT.

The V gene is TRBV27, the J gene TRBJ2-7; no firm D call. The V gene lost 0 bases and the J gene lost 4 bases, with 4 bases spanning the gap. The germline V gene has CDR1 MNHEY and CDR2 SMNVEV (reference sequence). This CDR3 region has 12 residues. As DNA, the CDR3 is TGTGCCAGCAGTTTATCCCTATACGAGCAGTACTTC. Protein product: CASSLSLYEQYF.